This is a list of T cell receptor beta chains from one sample in a study of shared clonotypes between healthy human individuals. The data were produced by immunoSEQ multiplex PCR, yet TCRdb's version contains in-frame clones alone and is incomplete. This table has a few million clones, approximately 95% appearing once. Source material: naive CD4+ T cells from PBMCs. Every receptor here comes from a man aged 18 to 35 in good health. Some clones in this sample may be carry-over from other donors' samples. CDR3s include the opening cysteine and the closing phenylalanine or tryptophan. A D gene is named only where the DNA matches it firmly. Not all rows give a size; the values are once, few, many and, for expanded clones, a class.

j_call	clone_size	d_call	cdr3_length	v_call	cdr3_aa	cdr3_nt
TRBJ2-7	-	-	11	TRBV2	CASSEYHEQYF	TGTGCCAGCAGTGAGTACCACGAGCAGTACTTC
TRBJ1-4	once	-	15	TRBV5-6	CASSSSGLQNEKLFF	TGTGCCAGCAGCTCTTCAGGGTTACAAAATGAAAAACTGTTTTTT
TRBJ1-2	-	TRBD1	13	TRBV30	CAWGDRFVGGYTF	TGTGCCTGGGGGGACAGATTCGTGGGAGGCTACACCTTC
TRBJ2-5	-	-	13	TRBV27	CASSGGGRETQYF	TGTGCCAGCAGTGGGGGGGGCCGGGAGACCCAGTACTTC
TRBJ1-2	-	-	14	TRBV5-1	CASSLVGGMAGYTF	TGCGCCAGCAGCTTGGTAGGGGGTATGGCTGGCTACACCTTC
TRBJ2-6	-	-	15	TRBV28	CASSKPSSGANVLTF	TGTGCCAGCAGTAAACCGAGCTCTGGGGCCAACGTCCTGACTTTC
TRBJ2-3	-	-	15	TRBV7-9	CASSFTGLSTDTQYF	TGTGCCAGCAGCTTTACAGGGCTAAGCACAGATACGCAGTATTTT
TRBJ1-3	-	TRBD1	15	TRBV7-9	CASSRTGGPGNTIYF	TGTGCCAGCAGCCGCACAGGGGGCCCTGGAAACACCATATATTTT
TRBJ2-4	-	-	13	TRBV9	CASSDEAKNIQYF	TGTGCCAGCAGCGATGAGGCCAAAAACATTCAGTACTTC
TRBJ1-5	-	-	13	TRBV28	CASSVRVGQPQHF	TGTGCCAGCAGCGTCAGGGTGGGGCAGCCCCAGCATTTT
TRBJ2-5	once	-	11	TRBV20-1	CSAREWETQYF	TGCAGTGCCCGCGAGTGGGAGACCCAGTACTTC
TRBJ1-5	-	-	13	TRBV7-2	CASSLERLKPQHF	TGTGCCAGCAGCTTAGAGCGATTGAAGCCCCAGCATTTT
TRBJ2-7	-	TRBD1	15	TRBV19	CASSIRTGATYEQYF	TGTGCCAGTAGTATACGGACAGGCGCTACCTACGAGCAGTACTTC
TRBJ2-1	-	-	14	TRBV6-1	CASRKTGAYNEQFF	TGTGCCAGCAGGAAGACAGGAGCCTACAATGAGCAGTTCTTC
TRBJ1-2	-	-	15	TRBV28	CASSSDGRANYGYTF	TGTGCCAGCAGTTCTGACGGTAGAGCTAACTATGGCTACACCTTC
TRBJ2-5	-	TRBD1	16	TRBV11-3	CASSLGAGGHQETQYF	TGTGCCAGCAGCTTAGGCGCAGGGGGCCATCAGGAGACCCAGTACTTC
TRBJ2-7	few	-	11	TRBV28	CASSLLDEQYF	TGTGCCAGCAGTTTACTGGACGAGCAGTACTTC
TRBJ1-5	-	-	14	TRBV19	CASSILLSRQPQHF	TGTGCCAGTAGTATTTTGTTGTCGAGGCAGCCCCAGCATTTT
TRBJ2-7	-	TRBD1	14	TRBV19	CASRAGTGGYEQYF	TGTGCCAGTCGGGCCGGGACAGGGGGATACGAGCAGTACTTC
TRBJ1-5	-	-	15	TRBV19	CASSPRGGHNQPQHF	TGTGCCAGTAGTCCCCGGGGGGGTCACAATCAGCCCCAGCATTTT
TRBJ1-2	-	-	16	TRBV7-9	CASSLSGVIFGYGYTF	TGTGCCAGCAGCTTGTCAGGGGTGATATTCGGATATGGCTACACCTTC
TRBJ2-7	-	TRBD1	17	TRBV28	CASSLRMISGTGVEQYF	TGTGCCAGCAGTTTGAGGATGATTTCCGGGACAGGGGTTGAGCAGTACTTC
TRBJ2-3	-	TRBD1	17	TRBV28	CASSLLSGTGAGDTQYF	TGTGCCAGCAGTCTACTCTCCGGGACAGGGGCTGGGGATACGCAGTATTTT
TRBJ1-3	-	-	14	TRBV6-5	CASSYVGVGNTIYF	TGTGCCAGCAGTTACGTAGGGGTTGGAAACACCATATATTTT
TRBJ2-2	-	TRBD2	17	TRBV4-1	CASSQDGLAVNTGELFF	TGCGCCAGCAGCCAAGATGGACTAGCGGTAAACACCGGGGAGCTGTTTTTT
TRBJ2-7	once	-	14	TRBV6-5	CASSITRNSYEQYF	TGTGCCAGCAGTATTACACGGAACTCCTACGAGCAGTACTTC
TRBJ2-3	-	TRBD2	17	TRBV4-2	CASSQEAGGPSTDTQYF	TGTGCCAGCAGCCAGGAGGCGGGAGGGCCGAGCACAGATACGCAGTATTTT
TRBJ2-3	-	-	12	TRBV2	CASSQDPGTQYF	TGTGCCAGCAGTCAGGACCCTGGAACGCAGTATTTT
TRBJ1-1	-	-	16	TRBV9	CASTGGTTGPNTEAFF	TGTGCCAGCACCGGTGGGACGACAGGCCCGAACACTGAAGCTTTCTTT
TRBJ1-2	-	-	13	TRBV14	CASSQGQGYGYTF	TGTGCCAGCAGCCAAGGGCAGGGCTATGGCTACACCTTC
TRBJ1-1	-	TRBD1	17	TRBV6-1	CASSGELQGAMNTEAFF	TGTGCCAGCAGTGGAGAATTACAGGGGGCGATGAACACTGAAGCTTTCTTT
TRBJ2-2	-	TRBD2	14	TRBV7-2	CASSPSGYTGELFF	TGTGCCAGCAGCCCTAGCGGGTACACCGGGGAGCTGTTTTTT
TRBJ1-2	-	TRBD1	15	TRBV9	CASRMGDRGLYGYTF	TGTGCCAGCAGGATGGGGGACAGGGGGCTCTATGGCTACACCTTC
TRBJ2-1	-	TRBD2	14	TRBV19	CASQIAGGPNEQFF	TGTGCCAGTCAAATAGCGGGAGGGCCAAATGAGCAGTTCTTC
TRBJ2-5	-	TRBD2	15	TRBV5-1	CASSLALAGQETQYF	TGCGCCAGCAGCTTGGCACTAGCGGGACAAGAGACCCAGTACTTC
TRBJ2-7	-	-	13	TRBV5-1	CASQGVGGYEQYF	TGCGCCAGCCAGGGCGTTGGGGGCTACGAGCAGTACTTC
TRBJ2-3	-	TRBD2	18	TRBV5-1	CASSGGRGGGLGTDTQYF	TGCGCCAGCAGCGGAGGTCGTGGGGGAGGGCTGGGCACAGATACGCAGTATTTT
TRBJ2-7	-	TRBD1	15	TRBV7-2	CASSLQPGGTYEQYF	TGTGCCAGCAGCTTACAGCCAGGGGGCACCTACGAGCAGTACTTC
TRBJ2-7	-	-	14	TRBV7-2	CASSSRAIFYEQYF	TGTGCCAGCAGCTCGAGGGCCATTTTCTACGAGCAGTACTTC
TRBJ2-7	-	-	14	TRBV27	CASSLRWGDHEQYF	TGTGCCAGCAGTTTACGTTGGGGGGACCACGAGCAGTACTTC
TRBJ2-2	-	-	14	TRBV9	CASSVDTLGGELFF	TGTGCCAGCAGCGTCGACACCCTGGGCGGGGAGCTGTTTTTT
TRBJ1-2	-	-	12	TRBV28	CAADSTIYGYTF	TGTGCAGCGGACAGCACCATTTATGGCTACACCTTC
TRBJ1-5	few	-	13	TRBV11-2	CASSPDGNQPQHF	TGTGCCAGCAGCCCGGACGGGAATCAGCCCCAGCATTTT
TRBJ2-4	-	-	17	TRBV7-7	CASSVSGLRTTKNIQYF	TGTGCCAGCAGCGTCTCAGGATTGAGAACGACCAAAAACATTCAGTACTTC
TRBJ1-3	-	-	13	TRBV6-5	CASRSGPGNTIYF	TGTGCCAGCAGATCCGGGCCCGGGAACACCATATATTTT
TRBJ2-1	-	TRBD1	19	TRBV5-1	CASSFQGTGGFSFSNEQFF	TGCGCCAGCAGCTTTCAAGGGACAGGGGGTTTTTCCTTTTCCAATGAGCAGTTCTTC
TRBJ2-5	-	TRBD1	15	TRBV5-1	CASTRTGGMRETQYF	TGCGCCAGCACGAGGACAGGGGGGATGAGGGAGACCCAGTACTTC
TRBJ2-6	-	-	17	TRBV18	CASSPAQGNSGANVLTF	TGTGCCAGCTCACCAGCACAGGGTAACTCTGGGGCCAACGTCCTGACTTTC
TRBJ2-3	once	TRBD2	17	TRBV4-1	CASSRNGLAGGGDTQYF	TGCGCCAGCAGCCGGAACGGACTAGCGGGAGGCGGAGATACGCAGTATTTT
TRBJ1-3	-	-	15	TRBV2	CASSERGVSGNTIYF	TGTGCCAGCAGTGAGAGGGGGGTCTCTGGAAACACCATATATTTT
TRBJ2-7	-	TRBD2	15	TRBV28	CASSFPGLGGYEQYF	TGTGCCAGCAGTTTCCCGGGACTAGGAGGTTACGAGCAGTACTTC
TRBJ2-2	-	TRBD2	18	TRBV4-1	CASSQGRLAGENTGELFF	TGCGCCAGCAGCCAAGGCAGGCTAGCGGGAGAAAACACCGGGGAGCTGTTTTTT
TRBJ1-5	-	-	18	TRBV28	CASSPRGWGAPSNQPQHF	TGTGCCAGCAGTCCGAGGGGTTGGGGGGCGCCTAGCAATCAGCCCCAGCATTTT
TRBJ2-5	-	TRBD1	16	TRBV5-1	CASSLPGTGSKKTQYF	TGCGCCAGCAGTTTACCCGGGACAGGGTCCAAAAAGACCCAGTACTTC
TRBJ2-7	-	TRBD2	13	TRBV28	CASRLSGSGEQYF	TGTGCCAGCAGACTAAGCGGGAGCGGGGAGCAGTACTTC